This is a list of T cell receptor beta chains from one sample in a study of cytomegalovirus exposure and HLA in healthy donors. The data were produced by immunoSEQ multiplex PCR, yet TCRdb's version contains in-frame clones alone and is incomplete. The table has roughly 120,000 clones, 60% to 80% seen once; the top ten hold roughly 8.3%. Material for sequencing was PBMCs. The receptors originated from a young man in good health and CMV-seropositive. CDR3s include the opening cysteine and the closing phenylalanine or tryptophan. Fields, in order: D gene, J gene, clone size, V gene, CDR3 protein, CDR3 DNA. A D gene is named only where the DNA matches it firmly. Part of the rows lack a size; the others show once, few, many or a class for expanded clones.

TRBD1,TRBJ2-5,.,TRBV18,CASSRGQGSKYQETQYF,TGTGCCAGCTCACGCGGACAGGGGTCCAAGTACCAAGAGACCCAGTACTTC
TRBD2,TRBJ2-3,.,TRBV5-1,CASSKLAGGPDTQYF,TGCGCCAGCAGCAAACTAGCGGGGGGTCCGGATACGCAGTATTTT
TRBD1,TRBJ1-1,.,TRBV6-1,CASSDGGDRGLDTEAFF,TGTGCCAGCAGTGACGGGGGGGACAGGGGGCTAGACACTGAAGCTTTCTTT
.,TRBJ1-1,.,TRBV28,CASSTPGIANTEAFF,TGTGCCAGCAGTACACCAGGGATTGCGAACACTGAAGCTTTCTTT
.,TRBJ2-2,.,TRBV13,CASISQDTGELFF,TGTGCCAGCATTAGTCAGGACACCGGGGAGCTGTTTTTT
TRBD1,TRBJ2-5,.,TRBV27,CASAKQTGQETQYF,TGTGCCAGCGCCAAACAGACAGGGCAAGAGACCCAGTACTTC
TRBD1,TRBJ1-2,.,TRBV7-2,CASSIRQGREYGYTF,TGTGCCAGCAGCATACGACAGGGGCGAGAGTATGGCTACACCTTC
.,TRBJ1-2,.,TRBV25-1,CASSESGRGFLGYTF,TGTGCCAGCAGTGAATCCGGGAGGGGATTTTTGGGCTACACCTTC
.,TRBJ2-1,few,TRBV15,CATSRDRSEQFF,TGTGCCACCAGCAGAGATAGGAGTGAGCAGTTCTTC
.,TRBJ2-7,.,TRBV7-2,CASTPNAGGSYEQYF,TGTGCCAGCACCCCAAACGCGGGCGGATCCTACGAGCAGTACTTC
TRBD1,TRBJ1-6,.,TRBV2,CASRIPGQGVSPLHF,TGTGCCAGCAGGATACCGGGACAGGGAGTATCACCCCTCCACTTT
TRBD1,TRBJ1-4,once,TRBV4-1,CASSLGTGSANEKLFF,TGCGCCAGCAGCCTGGGGACAGGTTCTGCCAATGAAAAACTGTTTTTT
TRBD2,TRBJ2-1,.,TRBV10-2,CASRLAGPNSYNEQFF,TGCGCCAGCCGACTAGCGGGGCCAAACTCCTACAATGAGCAGTTCTTC
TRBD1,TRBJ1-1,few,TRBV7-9,CASSSLRTGGLNTEAFF,TGTGCCAGCAGCTCACTTAGGACAGGGGGCCTGAACACTGAAGCTTTCTTT
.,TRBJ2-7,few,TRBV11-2,CASTSDSQGTYEQYF,TGTGCCAGCACCTCTGACTCCCAGGGAACCTACGAGCAGTACTTC
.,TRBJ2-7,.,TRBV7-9,CASSPPGIYEQYF,TGTGCCAGCAGCCCCCCAGGGATCTACGAGCAGTACTTC
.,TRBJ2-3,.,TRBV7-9,CASSSWGRLADTQYF,TGTGCCAGCAGCTCTTGGGGCAGGCTCGCAGATACGCAGTATTTT
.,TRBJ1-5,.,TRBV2,CASRVTNSNQPQHF,TGTGCCAGCCGGGTTACCAATAGCAATCAGCCCCAGCATTTT
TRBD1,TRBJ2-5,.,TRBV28,CASSSVGTDKKETQYF,TGTGCCAGCAGTTCTGTAGGGACAGATAAAAAAGAGACCCAGTACTTC
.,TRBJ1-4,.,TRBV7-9,CASSLGGQGNEKLFF,TGTGCCAGCAGCTTAGGAGGCCAGGGTAATGAAAAACTGTTTTTT
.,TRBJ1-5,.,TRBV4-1,CASSPGRSQPQHF,TGCGCCAGCAGCCCAGGTAGAAGTCAGCCCCAGCATTTT
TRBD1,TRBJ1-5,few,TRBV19,CASSPGQGFMQPQHF,TGTGCCAGTAGTCCGGGACAGGGGTTCATGCAGCCCCAGCATTTT
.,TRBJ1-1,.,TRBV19,CASSSGSMNTEAFF,TGTGCCAGTAGTTCGGGGTCCATGAACACTGAAGCTTTCTTT
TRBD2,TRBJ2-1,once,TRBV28,CASSLAGGFLNEQFF,TGTGCCAGCAGTTTAGCGGGGGGGTTTTTGAATGAGCAGTTCTTC
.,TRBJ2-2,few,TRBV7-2,CASSRTFRQYTGELFF,TGTGCCAGCAGCCGTACCTTCCGACAGTACACCGGGGAGCTGTTTTTT
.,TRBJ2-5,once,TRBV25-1,CASSDLSGVETQYF,TGTGCCAGCAGTGATCTCTCAGGGGTAGAGACCCAGTACTTC
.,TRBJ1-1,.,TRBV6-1,CATQELRGLNTEAFF,TGTGCCACCCAGGAGCTACGGGGGTTGAACACTGAAGCTTTCTTT
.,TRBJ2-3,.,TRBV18,CASSPSTSTDTQYF,TGTGCCAGCTCACCATCGACATCCACAGATACGCAGTATTTT
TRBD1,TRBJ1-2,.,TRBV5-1,CASSLGGTGEGYTF,TGCGCCAGCAGCTTGGGAGGGACAGGGGAAGGCTACACCTTC
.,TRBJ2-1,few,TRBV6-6,CASSPTGYNEQFF,TGTGCCAGCAGTCCAACAGGCTACAATGAGCAGTTCTTC
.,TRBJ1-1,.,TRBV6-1,CASSESGRGTEAFF,TGTGCCAGCAGTGAATCTGGCAGGGGCACTGAAGCTTTCTTT
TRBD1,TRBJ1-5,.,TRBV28,CASSPRTGGGGWHF,TGTGCCAGCAGTCCGAGGACAGGGGGCGGGGGATGGCATTTT
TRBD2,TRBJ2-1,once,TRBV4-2,CASTRRNSGGLNEQFF,TGTGCCAGCACTCGCCGAAATTCGGGGGGGCTGAATGAGCAGTTCTTC
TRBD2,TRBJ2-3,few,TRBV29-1,CSVETSGGPTDTQYF,TGCAGCGTTGAAACTAGCGGGGGACCCACAGATACGCAGTATTTT
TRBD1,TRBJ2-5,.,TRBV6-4,CASSGIGTGARQETQYF,TGTGCCAGCAGTGGGATTGGGACAGGGGCAAGGCAAGAGACCCAGTACTTC
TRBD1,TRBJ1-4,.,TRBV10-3,CAISESGLRDREARVEKLFF,TGTGCCATCAGTGAGTCCGGTCTACGGGACAGGGAGGCTCGGGTTGAAAAACTGTTTTTT
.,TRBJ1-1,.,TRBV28,CASSIIGPRTEAFF,TGTGCCAGCAGCATCATTGGGCCCAGGACTGAAGCTTTCTTT
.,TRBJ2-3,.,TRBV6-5,CASRSGGSTDTQYF,TGTGCCAGCAGAAGCGGCGGCAGCACAGATACGCAGTATTTT
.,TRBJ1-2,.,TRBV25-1,CASSEGQARPDGYTF,TGTGCCAGCAGTGAAGGGCAGGCCAGACCCGATGGCTACACCTTC
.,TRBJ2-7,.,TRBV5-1,CASSPTGQIETGAYEQYF,TGCGCCAGCAGCCCCACCGGACAGATCGAAACCGGCGCATACGAGCAGTACTTC
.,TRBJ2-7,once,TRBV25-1,CASSETGVGEQYF,TGTGCCAGCAGTGAGACAGGAGTTGGGGAGCAGTACTTC
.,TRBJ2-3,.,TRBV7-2,CASSPRGGSSTDTQYF,TGTGCCAGCAGCCCGAGGGGGGGGTCTAGCACAGATACGCAGTATTTT
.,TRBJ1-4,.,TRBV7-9,CASSPSNSNEKLFF,TGTGCCAGCAGCCCATCCAATAGCAATGAAAAACTGTTTTTT
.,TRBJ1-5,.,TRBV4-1,CASSQQRGQPQHF,TGCGCCAGCAGCCAACAGCGAGGTCAGCCCCAGCATTTT
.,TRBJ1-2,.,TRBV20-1,CNLSGPYGYTF,TGCAACTTGTCTGGTCCTTATGGCTACACCTTC
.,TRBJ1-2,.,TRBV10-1,CASSEGLLYGYTF,TGCGCCAGCAGTGAGGGGCTGCTCTATGGCTACACCTTC
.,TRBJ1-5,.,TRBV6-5,CASSYRGPQPQHF,TGTGCCAGCAGTTACAGGGGCCCTCAGCCCCAGCATTTT